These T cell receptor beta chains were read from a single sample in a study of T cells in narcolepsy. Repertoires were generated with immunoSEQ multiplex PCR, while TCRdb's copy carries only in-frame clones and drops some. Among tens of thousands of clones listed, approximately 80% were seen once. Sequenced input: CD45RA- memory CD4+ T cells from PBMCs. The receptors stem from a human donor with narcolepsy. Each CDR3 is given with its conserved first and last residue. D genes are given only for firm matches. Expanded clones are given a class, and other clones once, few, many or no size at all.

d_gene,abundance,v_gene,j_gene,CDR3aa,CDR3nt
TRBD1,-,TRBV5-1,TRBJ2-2,CASSRDRVGTGELFF,TGCGCCAGCAGCCGCGACAGGGTAGGGACCGGGGAGCTGTTTTTT
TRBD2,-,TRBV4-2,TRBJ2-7,CASSQDLSPSGGASEYF,TGTGCCAGCAGCCAAGACTTATCGCCTAGCGGGGGGGCCTCGGAGTACTTC
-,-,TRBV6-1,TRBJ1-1,CASSDIEKAFF,TGTGCCAGCAGTGATATTGAGAAAGCTTTCTTT
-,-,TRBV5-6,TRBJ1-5,CASSLGGIDQPQHF,TGTGCCAGCAGCTTGGGGGGCATTGATCAGCCCCAGCATTTT
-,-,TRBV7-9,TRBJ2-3,CASSPGAIGGGTQYF,TGTGCCAGCAGCCCCGGGGCAATTGGGGGAGGTACGCAGTATTTT
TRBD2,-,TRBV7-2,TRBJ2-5,CASSLDVPSGGRGAQYF,TGTGCCAGCAGCTTAGACGTTCCTAGCGGGGGGCGAGGGGCCCAGTACTTC
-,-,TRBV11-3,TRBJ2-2,CASSLSINTGELFF,TGTGCCAGCAGCTTGTCCATTAACACCGGGGAGCTGTTTTTT
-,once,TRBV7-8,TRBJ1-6,CASSFPGAYNSPLHF,TGTGCCAGCAGCTTTCCAGGGGCCTATAATTCACCCCTCCACTTT
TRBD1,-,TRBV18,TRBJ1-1,CASSPPTGEAFF,TGTGCCAGCTCACCACCGACAGGGGAAGCTTTCTTT
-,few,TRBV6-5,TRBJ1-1,CASSKQMNTEAFF,TGTGCCAGCAGCAAACAAATGAACACTGAAGCTTTCTTT
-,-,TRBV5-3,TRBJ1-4,CARQEEANEKLFF,TGTGCCAGACAGGAAGAGGCTAATGAAAAACTGTTTTTT